These 21 T cell receptor beta chains originate from one sample sequenced in a study of T cells after somatic rescue of genetic block. TCRdb keeps only in-frame clones here, not all; method: immunoSEQ multiplex PCR. The table lists 11,000 to 15,000 clones, about 71% of them singletons. Specimen: peripheral blood mononuclear cells (PBMCs). The receptors were gathered from a boy under 18.

The rearrangement links TRBV18 to TRBJ2-3; D is perhaps TRBD1 (6 bases). The length of the CDR3 is 12 residues. The V gene lost 8 bases and the J gene lost 5 bases, with 11 bases spanning the gap. CDR1 KGHSH and CDR2 LQKENI come from the germline V gene. The CDR3 DNA reads TGTGCCAGCGCCGAGGGGGAAGATACGCAGTATTTT. This gives the protein CASAEGEDTQYF.

This chain links TRBV27 with TRBJ1-5, with 12 positions matching TRBD1. Germline V gene sequence: CDR1 MNHEY, CDR2 SMNVEV (reference sequence). The CDR3 covers 19 residues. Trimming at V came to 2 bases and at J to 4 bases, leaving 12 bases not matched to a gene. The CDR3 spells CASSLRGDRGQGQNQPQHF. Written as DNA, the CDR3 is TGTGCCAGCAGTTTAAGGGGGGACAGGGGGCAAGGACAGAATCAGCCCCAGCATTTT.

For the CDR3, the DNA is TGTGCCAGCAGCTCCGGACAGGGCAATAATTCACCCCTCCACTTT. Amino acid sequence: CASSSGQGNNSPLHF. The J gene is TRBJ1-6, the V gene TRBV7-9, with 8 bases lining up with TRBD1. The V gene's germline CDR1 is SEHNR and CDR2 FQNEAQ (reference sequence). The CDR3 length is 15 residues. Germline trimming cut 4 bases from V and 5 bases from J; bases unmatched to any gene: 4.

The chain joins TRBV21-1 to TRBJ1-1; the D call TRBD1 from the table was never checked on the DNA. TRBV21-1 is given as a pseudogene. The CDR3 runs to 16 residues. CDR3: CASSMGQGEGNTEAFF. The CDR3 region has the DNA TGTGCCAGCAGCATGGGACAGGGGGAAGGGAACACTGAAGCTTTCTTT.

Only one count was recorded for this clone. The chain combines TRBV30 with TRBJ2-7, with 8 bases fitting TRBD1. The length of the CDR3 is 15 residues. With V trimmed by 0 bases and J by 3 bases, 7 bases remained unmatched. The germline V gene encodes CDR1 GTSNPN and CDR2 SVGIG (reference sequence). The CDR3 DNA is TGTGCCTGGAGTGTCCTTGGACAGGGAAACTACGAGCAGTACTTC. Its protein product is CAWSVLGQGNYEQYF.

The rearrangement joins TRBV9 to TRBJ1-2; no clear D. CDR3 size: 16 residues. V was trimmed by 0 bases and J by 6 bases, leaving 18 bases between them. Germline assignment: CDR1 SGDLS and CDR2 YYNGEE. The CDR3: CASSVVVRGNWDGYTF. CDR3 nucleotides: TGTGCCAGCAGCGTAGTTGTACGGGGAAATTGGGATGGCTACACCTTC.

The chain employs TRBV15 and TRBJ2-7; the D is unclear. This CDR3 is 13 amino acids long. The germline V and J ends were trimmed by 0 bases and 3 bases, with 6 bases remaining between them. Per the germline V gene, CDR1 is LNHNV and CDR2 is YYDKDF (reference sequence). CDR3: CATSRDANYEQYF. CDR3 sequence (DNA): TGTGCCACCAGCAGAGATGCCAACTACGAGCAGTACTTC.

This sequence joins TRBV11-2 and TRBJ2-7, with D unclear. V shed 2 bases and J shed 2 bases, with 16 bases lying between them. This CDR3 is 16 amino acids long. Germline CDR1 SGHAT, CDR2 FQNNGV. The CDR3 region has the DNA TGTGCCAGCAGCTTAAGGACGAGTCCGGCCCCCTACGAGCAGTACTTC. It codes for CASSLRTSPAPYEQYF.

V gene TRBV6-6 combines with J gene TRBJ1-1; tentative D call: TRBD1 (5 bases). The CDR3 contains 15 residues. Trimming stripped 0 bases from V and 4 bases from J, with 12 bases between. In germline, CDR1 is MNHNY, CDR2 SVGAGI (reference sequence). As DNA, the CDR3 is TGTGCCAGCAGTTACTCGGGCAGGGTCACCACTGAAGCTTTCTTT. It yields the protein CASSYSGRVTTEAFF.

The V gene is TRBV7-3, the J gene TRBJ2-7; maybe TRBD1 (6 bases). CDR1 is SGHTA and CDR2 is FQGTGA in the germline V gene. Trimming cost V 5 bases and J 2 bases, with 10 bases left between them. The CDR3 is 13 amino acids. The chain's CDR3 is CASSAQGPYEQYF. CDR3 bases: TGTGCCAGCAGCGCACAGGGTCCCTACGAGCAGTACTTC.

The sample holds one count of this clone. The CDR3 sequence: CASSERGIGGRYQPQHF. The CDR3 DNA reads as TGTGCCAGCAGTGAAAGGGGAATCGGGGGCCGTTATCAGCCCCAGCATTTT. This rearrangement joins TRBV2 to TRBJ1-5; possible D gene TRBD1, 6 bases. The V gene's germline CDR1 is SNHLY and CDR2 FYNNEI. The V end was cut by 2 bases, the J end by 5 bases, with 19 bases between. This CDR3 is built from 17 residues.

The chain has TRBV19 and TRBJ2-7, with D uncertain. V lost 6 bases to trimming and J lost 3 bases, with 6 bases between them. Germline V gene lookup returns CDR1 LNHDA and CDR2 SQIVND (reference sequence). The CDR3 has 11 residues. In DNA, the CDR3 is TGTGCCAGTAGGGGGATCTACGAGCAGTACTTC. It translates to CASRGIYEQYF.

The chain uses TRBV28 and TRBJ1-1; TRBD1 agrees at 7 bases. This CDR3 is built from 15 residues. Germline-derived CDR1 and CDR2 are MDHEN and SYDVKM. J was trimmed by 2 bases and V by 1 base; bases with no gene match: 4. CDR3 amino acids: CASSLFGTVNTEAFF. DNA of the CDR3: TGTGCCAGCAGTTTATTCGGGACAGTTAACACTGAAGCTTTCTTT.

The chain couples TRBV7-9 to TRBJ2-3, with 11 nucleotides matching TRBD2. This CDR3 is built from 12 residues. V lost 1 base and J lost 13; bases outside the gene matches: 1. CDR1 and CDR2 (germline): SEHNR, FQNEAQ (reference sequence). CDR3 sequence: CASSLGSGGEYF. CDR3 nucleotides: TGTGCCAGCAGCTTAGGTAGCGGGGGGGAGTATTTT. Looking up the rest from reference TRBV7-9 and TRBJ2-3 gives the full variable domain: DTGVSQNPRHKITKRGQNVTFRCDPISEHNRLYWYRQTLGQGPEFLTYFQNEAQLEKSRLLSDRFSAERPKGSFSTLEIQRTEQGDSAMYLCASSLGSGGEYFGPGTRLTVL.

The V gene is TRBV9, the J gene TRBJ2-7, with D hard to call. CDR1 is SGDLS, CDR2 YYNGEE, per germline. V lost 5 bases to trimming and J lost 7 bases, with 16 bases between them. The CDR3 length is 13 residues. The CDR3 DNA sequence: TGTGCCAGCAGGAACGACCTTACCATGGAGCAGTACTTC. Amino acids: CASRNDLTMEQYF.

The chain uses TRBV29-1 and TRBJ2-7; 8 positions match TRBD1. Germline values: CDR1 SQVTM, CDR2 ANQGSEA. The CDR3 totals 14 residues. Losses at the gene ends were 4 bases for V and 2 bases for J; bases not matched to a gene: 7. CDR3 bases: TGCAGCGTTGGCTACAGGGGGAGCCCCTACGAGCAGTACTTC. Translation gives CSVGYRGSPYEQYF.

The chain couples TRBV11-2 to TRBJ1-5, with D unresolved. The V gene's germline CDR1 is SGHAT and CDR2 FQNNGV. This CDR3 region has 14 residues. V was cut by 3 bases and J by 0 bases, with 6 bases left in between. CDR3 DNA: TGTGCCAGCAGCTTCGCTTATAGCAATCAGCCCCAGCATTTT. Translation gives CASSFAYSNQPQHF.

The gene calls are TRBV4-2 and TRBJ2-5; D is unresolved. The CDR3 extends over 13 amino acids. Germline V lookup: CDR1 LGHNA, CDR2 YNFKEQ. Trimming took 1 base from V and 0 from J, leaving 3 bases between them. CDR3 nucleotides: TGTGCCAGCAGCCAAGGGTACCAAGAGACCCAGTACTTC. It specifies CASSQGYQETQYF.

In its sample, this clone was seen once. The chain couples TRBV7-9 to TRBJ2-2; D could derive from TRBD1 or TRBD2 (5 bases each). Trimming took off 2 bases at V and 2 bases at J, with 12 bases between the two ends. CDR1 is SEHNR, CDR2 FQNEAQ, per germline (reference sequence). This CDR3 spans 16 amino acids. CDR3 DNA: TGTGCCAGCAGCTTATTTCGGGGCCTAAACACCGGGGAGCTGTTTTTT. Its protein is CASSLFRGLNTGELFF.

This chain uses TRBV21-1 with TRBJ1-5. TRBV21-1 is termed a pseudogene. The CDR3 loop spans 17 amino acids. CDR3 loop: CASSKAAASRGNQPQHF. The CDR3 DNA is TGTGCCAGCAGCAAAGCGGCGGCCTCGAGAGGCAATCAGCCCCAGCATTTT.

This chain connects TRBV19 to TRBJ2-1, with D uncertain. From germline, CDR1 is LNHDA and CDR2 SQIVND (reference sequence). V dropped 0 bases and J dropped 3 bases, with 15 bases sitting between them. The CDR3 covers 17 residues. This CDR3 is CASSIDHPASNYNEQFF. CDR3 in DNA: TGTGCCAGTAGTATAGACCATCCGGCTTCGAACTACAATGAGCAGTTCTTC.